There are many counts of the clone carrying this TCR beta chain. Its antigen is undetermined. The data were obtained in a study of T cells in Graves' hyperthyroidism and ophthalmopathy. Findings and caveats of the study: The model anticipated ophthalmopathy a median approximately 6.6 months pre-onset. Stable hyperthyroidism was told apart from ophthalmopathy by a model built on 13 V-J features. Most clonotypes expanded in the thyroid (above 0.001) were also present in blood.

The investigators amplified TCR beta CDR3 regions from RNA transcripts. In the first-round RT-PCR of the TCR CDR3, the HTBI primer set was used. TCRdb analysed the multiplex PCR reads with MiXCR anew, one entry per CDR3 protein. The repertoire holds 530,000 or so distinct CDR3 sequences, approximately 25% seen once, with 11% in the top ten. Germline V gene data show CDR1 as LGHNT and CDR2 as FRNRAP. The CDR3 has 15 residues. The V and J ends lost 2 bases and 3 bases respectively, with 13 bases between them. For the diagnoses, clinical symptoms, serum thyroxine and TRAb, thyroid ultrasound and orbital computed tomography were used.

The TCR sequence derives from a woman aged 25 to 39 with Graves' ophthalmopathy. The chain carries TRBV12-5 and TRBJ1-1, with a possible D match to TRBD1 (5 bases). The sample taken for sequencing was blood. The CDR3 DNA follows: TGTGCTAGTGGTTTGATGAGGGGAGGTCACACTGAAGCTTTCTTT. Amino acids: CASGLMRGGHTEAFF.